This is a list of T cell receptor beta chains from one sample in a study of blood T cell repertoires in COVID-19. The method was immunoSEQ multiplex PCR; TCRdb's version includes in-frame clones alone and lacks a portion of them. The table lists some 75,000 clones, around 76% of them singletons, with around 21% in the top ten. Sample: peripheral blood. All receptors come from a woman older than 75 with active or convalescent COVID-19. CDR3s include the opening cysteine and the closing phenylalanine or tryptophan. The D gene is left open where the match is weak. Not every row has a clone size; where given, it reads once, few, many or a size class.

v_call	j_call	clone_size	d_call	cdr3_aa
TRBV5-1	TRBJ1-6	NA	NA	CASSGRDANSPLHF
TRBV4-1	TRBJ1-5	NA	NA	CASSQNRVSNQPQHF
TRBV24-1	TRBJ2-1	NA	TRBD2	CATSGGTSGYNEQFF
TRBV5-1	TRBJ2-7	few	TRBD1	CASSLGTGDKEQYF
TRBV7-2	TRBJ1-5	NA	TRBD1	CASSLVGQGFQPQHF
TRBV7-2	TRBJ2-3	once	NA	CASSLSVPDTQYF
TRBV9	TRBJ1-3	NA	TRBD1	CASSSDRGSGNTIYF
TRBV2	TRBJ2-7	many	TRBD2	CASIYTSGGAHEQYF
TRBV7-2	TRBJ1-5	few	NA	CASSLDGWGGNQPQHF
TRBV6-5	TRBJ1-5	NA	NA	CASSYLGGDGNQPQHF
TRBV6-5	TRBJ1-6	few	TRBD1	CASRSGGQNSPLHF
TRBV3-1/TRBV3-2	TRBJ1-5	NA	NA	CASSQDAGANQPQHF
TRBV14	TRBJ2-1	NA	TRBD2	CASSRWGGYNEQFF
TRBV3-1/TRBV3-2	TRBJ1-3	few	TRBD1	CASSTGQGNGNTIYF
TRBV30	TRBJ2-3	NA	TRBD2	CAWTAGGTDTQYF
TRBV19	TRBJ1-2	few	TRBD1	CASSSGQANYGYTF
TRBV19	TRBJ1-2	NA	NA	CASKLQEANYGYTF
TRBV3-1/TRBV3-2	TRBJ1-2	few	TRBD1	CASSEGDSLNYGYTF
TRBV30	TRBJ1-6	few	NA	CAHAGDLNSPLHF
TRBV5-4	TRBJ1-1	NA	TRBD1	CASSFPTGEYTEAFF
TRBV19	TRBJ1-6	few	NA	CASTQSPPGPPLHF
TRBV29-1	TRBJ2-1	few	NA	CSVGPKARIYNEQFF
TRBV19	TRBJ2-5	once	TRBD2	CASSMTSGQETQYF
TRBV29-1	TRBJ2-7	once	TRBD1	CSAGQGSYEQYF
TRBV2	TRBJ2-7	NA	NA	CASSLADEQYF
TRBV11-2	TRBJ2-3	once	TRBD1	CASGDRPAGTQYF
TRBV5-4	TRBJ1-2	NA	TRBD1	CASSRPGQGHFYGYTF
TRBV9	TRBJ1-3	NA	TRBD1	CASSFQGEGNTIYF
TRBV5-1	TRBJ1-3	NA	NA	CASSQDTLGNTIYF
TRBV19	TRBJ2-3	NA	TRBD2	CASSPFSGGRDTQYF
TRBV27	TRBJ2-2	NA	TRBD1	CASSLGTGHGELFF
TRBV9	TRBJ2-2	NA	TRBD1	CASSVQGATGELFF
TRBV10-1	TRBJ1-5	NA	NA	CARHGIIGQPGGNQPQHF
TRBV6-4	TRBJ2-7	NA	NA	CASSPDSFSYEQYF
TRBV5-1	TRBJ2-1	NA	TRBD2	CASSPYPTSGGTRYYNEQFF
TRBV6-5	TRBJ2-1	NA	TRBD2	CASELAGNHNEQFF
TRBV28	TRBJ2-1	once	NA	CASSSLTSSYNEQFF
TRBV27	TRBJ2-2	NA	TRBD2	CASSSQPGLANTGELFF
TRBV30	TRBJ1-1	NA	TRBD1	CAYKGDSMNTEAFF